A selection of T cell receptor beta chains follows, all from one sample in a study of pediatric ulcerative colitis. The repertoire was sequenced with immunoSEQ multiplex PCR; TCRdb's copy has only in-frame clones and lacks some. The table includes fewer than 30,000 clones, 55% to 75% detected once. Sequences were obtained from gut tissue. These receptors were taken from a boy between 10 and 17 years old with severe ulcerative colitis. The CDR3 runs from the conserved cysteine through the conserved F or W. Fields, in order: D gene, clone size, J gene, V gene, CDR3 protein, CDR3 DNA. D genes are given only for firm matches. Clone size is given for some rows only: seen once, a few or many times, or a class if the clone is expanded.

D gene: NA
clone size: few
J gene: TRBJ1-2
V gene: TRBV5-1
CDR3 protein: CASSPSAIQGGSGYTF
CDR3 DNA: TGCGCCAGCAGCCCAAGCGCGATACAGGGCGGGAGTGGCTACACCTTC

D gene: TRBD2
clone size: NA
J gene: TRBJ2-5
V gene: TRBV5-1
CDR3 protein: CASSLLAGVGETQYF
CDR3 DNA: TGCGCCAGCAGCTTGCTAGCGGGAGTAGGTGAGACCCAGTACTTC

D gene: NA
clone size: NA
J gene: TRBJ1-1
V gene: TRBV6-5
CDR3 protein: CASSGWGVNTEAFF
CDR3 DNA: TGTGCCAGCAGTGGATGGGGGGTGAACACTGAAGCTTTCTTT

D gene: TRBD2
clone size: few
J gene: TRBJ2-7
V gene: TRBV7-3
CDR3 protein: CASSPGLGFLDEQYF
CDR3 DNA: TGTGCCAGCAGCCCGGGACTAGGGTTTCTAGACGAGCAGTACTTC

D gene: TRBD1
clone size: NA
J gene: TRBJ1-2
V gene: TRBV30
CDR3 protein: CAWGGGGAVGYTF
CDR3 DNA: TGTGCCTGGGGAGGAGGGGGCGCTGTTGGCTACACCTTC

D gene: NA
clone size: NA
J gene: TRBJ1-2
V gene: TRBV18
CDR3 protein: CASSPEQAGYGYTF
CDR3 DNA: TGTGCCAGCTCACCAGAACAGGCGGGCTATGGCTACACCTTC

D gene: NA
clone size: NA
J gene: TRBJ1-1
V gene: TRBV10-3
CDR3 protein: CAISEDTEAFF
CDR3 DNA: TGTGCCATCAGTGAGGACACAGAAGCTTTCTTT

D gene: NA
clone size: NA
J gene: TRBJ2-3
V gene: TRBV10-3
CDR3 protein: CAISLADTQYF
CDR3 DNA: TGTGCCATCAGCTTGGCAGATACGCAGTATTTT

D gene: NA
clone size: NA
J gene: TRBJ1-1
V gene: TRBV5-4
CDR3 protein: CASSLGTGSEAFF
CDR3 DNA: TGTGCCAGCAGCTTGGGTACGGGATCTGAAGCTTTCTTT

D gene: NA
clone size: NA
J gene: TRBJ1-2
V gene: TRBV28
CDR3 protein: CASSTQGPTRGYTF
CDR3 DNA: TGTGCCAGCAGCACTCAGGGACCTACTAGGGGCTACACCTTC

D gene: NA
clone size: NA
J gene: TRBJ2-6
V gene: TRBV7-2
CDR3 protein: CASSLSSAAGANVLTF
CDR3 DNA: TGTGCCAGCAGCTTATCTAGCGCAGCTGGGGCCAACGTCCTGACTTTC

D gene: NA
clone size: NA
J gene: TRBJ2-5
V gene: TRBV2
CDR3 protein: CASSRDWTGTQYF
CDR3 DNA: TGTGCCAGCAGCCGGGACTGGACAGGGACCCAGTACTTC

D gene: NA
clone size: NA
J gene: TRBJ2-2
V gene: TRBV7-2
CDR3 protein: CASSLTTQARGELFF
CDR3 DNA: TGTGCCAGCAGCTTAACTACCCAAGCTAGGGGGGAGCTGTTTTTT

D gene: TRBD1
clone size: NA
J gene: TRBJ2-7
V gene: TRBV29-1
CDR3 protein: CSVRDSSYEQYF
CDR3 DNA: TGCAGCGTCCGGGACAGCTCCTACGAGCAGTACTTC

D gene: NA
clone size: few
J gene: TRBJ2-7
V gene: TRBV7-9
CDR3 protein: CASSLDAEQYF
CDR3 DNA: TGTGCCAGCAGCTTAGACGCCGAGCAGTACTTC

D gene: TRBD2
clone size: few
J gene: TRBJ2-1
V gene: TRBV11-2
CDR3 protein: CASSLGLAGYNEQFF
CDR3 DNA: TGTGCCAGCAGCTTAGGACTAGCGGGGTACAATGAGCAGTTCTTC

D gene: TRBD2
clone size: NA
J gene: TRBJ2-1
V gene: TRBV5-1
CDR3 protein: CASSVSGSSYNEQFF
CDR3 DNA: TGCGCCAGCAGCGTGAGCGGGAGCTCCTACAATGAGCAGTTCTTC

D gene: NA
clone size: NA
J gene: TRBJ2-1
V gene: TRBV15
CDR3 protein: CATSRDAGSYNEQFF
CDR3 DNA: TGTGCCACCAGCAGAGATGCGGGCTCCTACAATGAGCAGTTCTTC

D gene: NA
clone size: NA
J gene: TRBJ1-3
V gene: TRBV29-1
CDR3 protein: CSVEVGQTGNTIYF
CDR3 DNA: TGCAGCGTTGAAGTTGGGCAGACTGGAAACACCATATATTTT

D gene: NA
clone size: NA
J gene: TRBJ2-7
V gene: TRBV6-6
CDR3 protein: CASSYGVVEQYF
CDR3 DNA: TGTGCCAGCAGCTATGGGGTGGTCGAGCAGTACTTC

D gene: NA
clone size: NA
J gene: TRBJ2-5
V gene: TRBV6-1
CDR3 protein: CASAYRLQETQYF
CDR3 DNA: TGTGCCAGCGCTTACAGGCTACAAGAGACCCAGTACTTC

D gene: TRBD1
clone size: NA
J gene: TRBJ1-1
V gene: TRBV29-1
CDR3 protein: CSVERQGMSTEAFF
CDR3 DNA: TGCAGCGTTGAGCGACAGGGGATGAGCACTGAAGCTTTCTTT

D gene: TRBD1
clone size: NA
J gene: TRBJ1-2
V gene: TRBV27
CDR3 protein: CASSSGTGDYGYTF
CDR3 DNA: TGTGCCAGCAGTTCCGGGACAGGGGACTATGGCTACACCTTC

D gene: NA
clone size: NA
J gene: TRBJ1-4
V gene: TRBV7-4
CDR3 protein: CASSTVGGRTNEKLFF
CDR3 DNA: TGTGCCAGCAGCACCGTGGGCGGAAGAACTAATGAAAAACTGTTTTTT

D gene: NA
clone size: NA
J gene: TRBJ2-1
V gene: TRBV29-1
CDR3 protein: CSVLGSSSWNEQFF
CDR3 DNA: TGCAGCGTTCTTGGGTCATCATCGTGGAATGAGCAGTTCTTC

D gene: NA
clone size: NA
J gene: TRBJ1-1
V gene: TRBV19
CDR3 protein: CASSMDRMNTEAFF
CDR3 DNA: TGTGCCAGTAGTATGGACAGAATGAACACTGAAGCTTTCTTT

D gene: NA
clone size: NA
J gene: TRBJ2-7
V gene: TRBV7-2
CDR3 protein: CASSLGGVSYEQYF
CDR3 DNA: TGTGCCAGCAGCTTAGGAGGGGTATCCTACGAGCAGTACTTC

D gene: NA
clone size: NA
J gene: TRBJ2-7
V gene: TRBV29-1
CDR3 protein: CSASDGTREQYF
CDR3 DNA: TGCAGCGCAAGTGACGGGACCCGCGAGCAGTACTTC

D gene: TRBD1
clone size: NA
J gene: TRBJ2-2
V gene: TRBV7-9
CDR3 protein: CASSFKGAQDTGELFF
CDR3 DNA: TGTGCCAGCAGCTTTAAGGGGGCGCAAGACACCGGGGAGCTGTTTTTT

D gene: NA
clone size: once
J gene: TRBJ2-7
V gene: TRBV7-2
CDR3 protein: CASSLAVGIGHYEQYF
CDR3 DNA: TGTGCCAGCAGCTTAGCGGTCGGGATTGGACACTACGAGCAGTACTTC

D gene: NA
clone size: NA
J gene: TRBJ2-5
V gene: TRBV2
CDR3 protein: CASSERVGMETQYF
CDR3 DNA: TGTGCCAGCAGTGAAAGGGTGGGAATGGAGACCCAGTACTTC

D gene: NA
clone size: NA
J gene: TRBJ2-3
V gene: TRBV30
CDR3 protein: CAWTSSDTQYF
CDR3 DNA: TGTGCCTGGACTTCGTCAGATACGCAGTATTTT

D gene: TRBD1
clone size: NA
J gene: TRBJ1-3
V gene: TRBV18
CDR3 protein: CASSPQGQKSSGNTIYF
CDR3 DNA: TGTGCCAGCTCACCACAGGGACAGAAGAGCTCTGGAAACACCATATATTTT